These 21 T cell receptor beta chains originate from one sample sequenced in a study of early stage breast cancer tumors. Sequenced by immunoSEQ multiplex PCR; TCRdb stores in-frame clones only, minus some. The table includes 44,000 or so clones, 65% to 90% detected once. The sequenced sample was blood. The receptors originated from a person aged 45-65 years with breast cancer.

The chain is built from TRBV27 and TRBJ2-3, with 9 positions matching TRBD1. The CDR3 is made up of 17 amino acids. J was trimmed by 3 bases and V by 5 bases; bases with no gene match: 12. CDR1 is MNHEY, CDR2 SMNVEV, per germline (reference sequence). The CDR3 here is CASSPGQGRSWTDTQYF. CDR3 DNA sequence: TGTGCCAGCAGTCCAGGACAGGGGAGGTCTTGGACAGATACGCAGTATTTT.

The J gene is TRBJ1-3, the V gene TRBV7-9; D call uncertain. This CDR3 has 14 amino acids. Deletions cut 1 base from V and 2 bases from J, with 6 bases between. Germline CDR1 is SEHNR and CDR2 is FQNEAQ (reference sequence). The CDR3 DNA reads TGTGCCAGCAGCTTAGGGAATACTGGAAACACCATATATTTT. It encodes CASSLGNTGNTIYF.

V usage is TRBV19 and J usage is TRBJ1-1; the D is unclear. This CDR3 is built from 14 residues. V was pared by 4 bases and J by 0 bases, with 9 bases between. In germline, CDR1 is LNHDA, CDR2 SQIVND (reference sequence). The CDR3 DNA sequence: TGTGCCAGTAGTAGAACTGACATGAACACTGAAGCTTTCTTT. It specifies CASSRTDMNTEAFF.

The J gene is TRBJ1-2, the V gene TRBV6-1, with D possibly being TRBD1 (5 bases). The germline V gene encodes CDR1 MNHNS and CDR2 SASEGT. The V gene lost 10 bases and the J gene lost 2 bases, with 17 bases spanning the gap. CDR3 length equals 14 residues. For the CDR3, the DNA is TGTGCCACCCGGGACGCCCTGGGGAACTATGGCTACACCTTC. It yields the protein CATRDALGNYGYTF.

The chain is built from TRBV2 and TRBJ1-2; TRBD1 is a possible D gene (5 bases). V was trimmed by 2 bases and J by 8 bases, leaving 12 bases between them. Germline V CDR1 and CDR2: SNHLY, FYNNEI. The CDR3 spans 13 residues. CDR3: CASSERREGGYTF. CDR3 bases: TGTGCCAGCAGTGAAAGAAGGGAGGGGGGCTACACCTTC.

The CDR3 DNA is TGTGCCAGCAGCTCCTCCGGGGCCGTCCACGAGCAGTACTTC. It encodes CASSSSGAVHEQYF. This chain uses TRBV7-3 with TRBJ2-7; D is perhaps TRBD1 or TRBD2 (5 bases each). V was trimmed by 4 bases and J by 5 bases, leaving 15 bases between them. Germline-derived CDR1 and CDR2 are SGHTA and FQGTGA. The CDR3 is 14 amino acids. Full variable domain (rest looked up from reference TRBV7-3 and TRBJ2-7): GAGVSQTPSNKVTEKGKYVELRCDPISGHTALYWYRQSLGQGPEFLIYFQGTGAADDSGLPNDRFFAVRPEGSVSTLKIQRTERGDSAVYLCASSSSGAVHEQYFGPGTRLTVT.

V gene TRBV5-1 combines with J gene TRBJ2-2, with TRBD1 identical over 7 bases. CDR1 and CDR2 from the germline V gene are SGHRS and YFSETQ. J was trimmed by 7 bases and V by 3 bases; bases with no gene match: 9. CDR3 length equals 15 residues. CDR3 sequence reads: CASSSLDRVDGELFF. CDR3 bases: TGCGCCAGCAGCTCGCTTGACAGGGTTGACGGGGAGCTGTTTTTT.

J is TRBJ2-1 and V is TRBV27; 13 nucleotides line up with TRBD2. The CDR3 consists of 16 residues. V lost 2 bases to trimming and J lost 5 bases; unmatched junction nucleotides: 3. From germline, CDR1 is MNHEY and CDR2 SMNVEV (reference sequence). The DNA for the CDR3 is TGTGCCAGCAGTTTAACGGGACTAGCGGGACACAATGAGCAGTTCTTC. This translates into CASSLTGLAGHNEQFF.

The CDR3 nucleotides are TGTGCCAGCAGCCAAGCCGATTATCTGAGTTCGGAGACCCAGTACTTC. Amino acid sequence: CASSQADYLSSETQYF. The chain combines TRBV4-2 with TRBJ2-5; unclear D gene. Trimming removed 1 base at V and 5 bases at J, with 17 bases between. This CDR3 contains 16 residues. Germline CDR1 reads LGHNA; CDR2 reads YNFKEQ.

This chain joins TRBV6-5 and TRBJ1-2, with 7 bases lining up with TRBD1. This CDR3 has 12 residues. V was pared by 8 bases and J by 4 bases, with 4 bases of the junction left unmatched. Germline V lookup: CDR1 MNHEY, CDR2 SVGAGI. The CDR3: CASSTGVYGYTF. The CDR3 nucleotides read TGTGCCAGCTCCACAGGGGTCTATGGCTACACCTTC.

The chain uses TRBV5-6 and TRBJ1-2, with no clear D. Trimming took off 2 bases at V and 3 bases at J, with 20 bases between the two ends. The CDR3 runs 17 residues. Per germline, CDR1 SGHDT and CDR2 YYEEEE. The CDR3 sequence: CASSFSRRASFYYGYTF. Here the CDR3 DNA reads TGTGCCAGCAGCTTTTCTCGTCGAGCATCCTTTTACTATGGCTACACCTTC.

V is TRBV4-3 and J is TRBJ2-3, with a tentative D call TRBD2 (5 bases). This CDR3 comprises 17 residues. V shed 0 bases and J shed 2 bases, with 15 bases lying between them. Germline assignment: CDR1 LGHNA and CDR2 YSLEER. Written as DNA, the CDR3 is TGCGCCAGCAGCCAAGATGATAGCGCCAGGTACACAGATACGCAGTATTTT. It is translated as CASSQDDSARYTDTQYF.

The V call is TRBV4-3, the J call TRBJ1-6, with D possibly matching TRBD1 (5 bases). Germline CDR1 and CDR2: LGHNA and YSLEER. The CDR3 is 17 residues long. V lost 0 bases to trimming and J lost 4 bases, with 13 bases between them. The CDR3 DNA reads TGCGCCAGCAGCCAAGATGGCCAGGGCGGGTATAATTCACCCCTCCACTTT. This sequence encodes CASSQDGQGGYNSPLHF.

CDR3 DNA sequence: TGTGCCAGCAGTCACGCGGGGTACAGGGCCCATCTGAACACTGAAGCTTTCTTT. Protein: CASSHAGYRAHLNTEAFF. The chain uses TRBV28 and TRBJ1-1, with D maybe TRBD1 (6 bases). Trimming took 5 bases from V and 0 from J, leaving 22 bases between them. CDR1 and CDR2 (germline): MDHEN, SYDVKM. There are 18 residues in the CDR3.

V is TRBV20-1 and J is TRBJ2-5; D not resolved. Germline V gives CDR1 DFQATT, CDR2 SNEGSKA (reference sequence). V was pared by 6 bases and J by 7 bases, with 9 bases between. The CDR3 covers 10 residues. As DNA, the CDR3 is TGCAGTGCGACACGGGCGACCCAGTACTTC. The encoded protein is CSATRATQYF.

The CDR3 loop reads CASSPTLARGTQYF. CDR3 coding DNA: TGTGCCAGCAGCCCCACACTAGCTAGAGGGACCCAGTACTTC. The V gene is TRBV2, the J gene TRBJ2-5, with D tentatively TRBD2 (6 bases). This CDR3 spans 14 amino acids. Germline V gene data show CDR1 as SNHLY and CDR2 as FYNNEI. V lost 6 bases, J lost 7 bases, and 18 bases lay in between.

This clone was picked up one time. This chain joins TRBV19 and TRBJ2-3; tentatively, D is TRBD1 or TRBD2 (5 bases each). The CDR3 totals 15 residues. V lost 5 bases and J 1 base, leaving 13 bases between the germline ends. Germline CDR1 is LNHDA and CDR2 is SQIVND (reference sequence). The DNA for the CDR3 is TGTGCCAGTAGTGAGTACGTGGGGGGCACAGATACGCAGTATTTT. Translation gives CASSEYVGGTDTQYF.

This clone was detected a few times. CDR3 residues: CASSPATGGWGDTQYF. The CDR3 DNA reads TGTGCCAGCAGCCCCGCGACAGGGGGCTGGGGAGATACGCAGTATTTT. The chain is built from TRBV7-9 and TRBJ2-3; 10 nucleotides align to TRBD1. The CDR3 is 16 residues long. Losses at the gene ends were 5 bases for V and 5 bases for J; bases not matched to a gene: 10. From germline, CDR1 is SEHNR and CDR2 FQNEAQ (reference sequence).

The gene calls are TRBV27 and TRBJ2-3; 13 bases fit TRBD2. This CDR3 has 16 residues. The germline V gene has CDR1 MNHEY and CDR2 SMNVEV (reference sequence). V was pared by 5 bases and J by 5 bases, with 7 bases of the junction left unmatched. CDR3 bases: TGTGCCAGCAGTATCACTAGCGGGGGGGCTGAAGATACGCAGTATTTT. Amino acids: CASSITSGGAEDTQYF.

This chain uses TRBV2 with TRBJ1-1; D is uncertain. CDR3 length: 14 amino acids. Trimming pared 2 bases from V and 0 bases from J, leaving 7 bases between. CDR1 SNHLY and CDR2 FYNNEI come from the germline V gene. The CDR3 reads CASSERQVNTEAFF. The CDR3 DNA sequence: TGTGCCAGCAGTGAAAGGCAAGTGAACACTGAAGCTTTCTTT.

As to this clone: The junction differs from germline at one of its ends, possibly a read error. This sample also contains other DNA sequences that code for the same CDR3. The chain carries TRBV5-6 and TRBJ2-7; no clear D. The germline CDR1 and CDR2 sequences are SGHDT and YYEEEE. The CDR3 spans 12 residues. The CDR3 reads CASSLQKYEQYF. The CDR3 DNA is TGTGCCAGCAGCCTCCAAAAGTACGAGCAGTACTTT.